Below, 31 T cell receptor beta chains from the same sample are listed, as sequenced in a study of CXCR3-negative and CXCR3-positive naive CD8 T cells. Study-level points and caveats: Against CXCR3-negative naive cells, CXCR3-positive naive cells showed more hydrophobic TRB CDR3s.

The authors prepared UMI-labeled TRB cDNA libraries by 5' RACE. TCRdb reprocessed the 5' RACE reads, with one entry per CDR3 protein and no DNA. The sample totals 120,000 to 150,000 distinct CDR3 sequences. Their cognate antigens are unknown. Sample: naive CXCR3+ CD8+ T cells from blood. Sample subset: CD45RO-CCR7+CD27+CD95- naive CD8+ T cells expressing CXCR3 (TNR3+). The receptors originated from a human donor in good health. Some clones in this sample may be carry-over from other donors' samples.

The J gene is TRBJ2-2, the V gene TRBV3-1; TCRdb's D gene call, TRBD1, goes unchecked for lack of DNA. The CDR3 runs 16 residues. Per the germline V gene, CDR1 is LGHDT and CDR2 is YNNKEL (reference sequence). The CDR3 region is CASSPVPGMNTGELFF.

The rearrangement uses TRBV6-2 or TRBV6-3 and TRBJ2-2. The V gene's germline CDR1 is MNHEY and CDR2 SVGEGT. This CDR3 comprises 16 residues. The CDR3 sequence: CASSSPSKVNTGELFF.

The rearrangement uses TRBV29-1 and TRBJ1-5; TCRdb indicates TRBD1, and absent DNA this call remains unverified. The CDR3 is 14 residues long. Germline V gene lookup returns CDR1 SQVTM and CDR2 ANQGSEA. The CDR3 region is CSVGAGGSNQPQHF.

This chain links TRBV5-1 with TRBJ2-1; the TCRdb call, TRBD2, lacks DNA for checking. From germline, CDR1 is SGHRS and CDR2 YFSETQ. The CDR3 consists of 15 residues. CDR3 residues: CASSLEAGGVNEQFF.

The chain is built from TRBV7-6 and TRBJ2-2; the TRBD2 assignment by TCRdb is unverifiable without DNA. Germline V lookup: CDR1 SGHVS, CDR2 FNYEAQ. This CDR3 has 19 amino acids. This CDR3 reads CASSLARRVEGPNTGELFF.

The V and J genes are TRBV7-2 and TRBJ2-1; TCRdb gives TRBD1 as the D gene, but with no DNA this cannot be confirmed. This CDR3 spans 16 amino acids. The germline V gene has CDR1 SGHTA and CDR2 FQGNSA. This chain's CDR3 is CASSPLGLSLNNEQFF. Together with reference TRBV7-2 and TRBJ2-1, the CDR3 gives the full variable domain: GAGVSQSPSNKVTEKGKDVELRCDPISGHTALYWYRQSLGQGLEFLIYFQGNSAPDKSGLPSDRFSAERTGGSVSTLTIQRTQQEDSAVYLCASSPLGLSLNNEQFFGPGTRLTVL.

This chain joins TRBV10-3 and TRBJ1-3. Looked up from germline, CDR1 is ENHRY and CDR2 is SYGVKD. This CDR3 contains 16 residues. CDR3 loop: CAISELEGRSGNTIYF.

This chain joins TRBV5-1 and TRBJ2-1; the D call of TRBD1 rests on TCRdb alone, since no DNA is present to check it. This CDR3 comprises 14 residues. Germline CDR1 is SGHRS and CDR2 is YFSETQ. The chain's CDR3 is CASSLAWGAFEQFF. The entire variable domain, with the rest obtained from reference TRBV5-1 and TRBJ2-1, is as follows: KAGVTQTPRYLIKTRGQQVTLSCSPISGHRSVSWYQQTPGQGLQFLFEYFSETQRNKGNFPGRFSGRQFSNSRSEMNVSTLELGDSALYLCASSLAWGAFEQFFGPGTRLTVL.

The rearrangement joins TRBV9 to TRBJ2-5; TCRdb calls TRBD1, which cannot be checked without DNA. The CDR3 is 15 amino acids. CDR1 is SGDLS and CDR2 is YYNGEE in the germline V gene. CDR3 residues: CASSVEGGIQETQYF.

The chain links TRBV29-1 to TRBJ2-7; the D call of TRBD2 rests on TCRdb alone, since no DNA is present to check it. Germline lookup yields CDR1 SQVTM and CDR2 ANQGSEA. The CDR3 has 14 residues. The CDR3 spells CSVHFPGTRDEQYF.

The V gene is TRBV11-3, the J gene TRBJ2-1. CDR3 size: 13 residues. From germline, CDR1 is SGHNT and CDR2 YENEEA. The chain's CDR3 is CASSRENGNEQFF.

The CDR3 spells CASGQAGASIYEQYF. This chain joins TRBV5-5 and TRBJ2-7; as DNA is missing, the TRBD1 call by TCRdb cannot be tested. There are 15 residues in the CDR3. Per the germline V gene, CDR1 is SGHKS and CDR2 is YYEKEE (reference sequence).

This rearrangement joins TRBV7-6 to TRBJ1-2; there is no DNA to check the TCRdb D call of TRBD1. Per germline, CDR1 SGHVS and CDR2 FNYEAQ. The CDR3 runs 15 residues. The CDR3 sequence is CASSLVGPGSGGYTF.

The chain has TRBV21-1 and TRBJ1-1; there is no DNA to check the TCRdb D call of TRBD1. TRBV21-1 is a recognized pseudogene. The CDR3 spans 14 residues. The CDR3 loop reads CASSKGGGYTEAFF.

This rearrangement joins TRBV15 to TRBJ2-5; lacking DNA, the TRBD2 call made by TCRdb goes unchecked. The germline V gene has CDR1 LNHNV and CDR2 YYDKDF (reference sequence). The CDR3 loop spans 15 amino acids. The CDR3 sequence: CATSPGRGIGETQYF.

The chain combines TRBV5-1 with TRBJ2-3. This CDR3 spans 15 amino acids. The germline gives CDR1 SGHRS, CDR2 YFSETQ. CDR3 residues: CASSSRPSGTDTQYF.

This chain's CDR3 is CASSQYRDGRNEQFF. V usage is TRBV28 and J usage is TRBJ2-1; TCRdb proposes TRBD1, but this gene call is untestable without DNA. The CDR3 loop spans 15 amino acids. Germline V gives CDR1 MDHEN, CDR2 SYDVKM. Variable domain in full (rest from reference TRBV28 and TRBJ2-1): DVKVTQSSRYLVKRTGEKVFLECVQDMDHENMFWYRQDPGLGLRLIYFSYDVKMKEKGDIPEGYSVSREKKERFSLILESASTNQTSMYLCASSQYRDGRNEQFFGPGTRLTVL.

The V and J genes are TRBV5-1 and TRBJ2-7. Germline V gives CDR1 SGHRS, CDR2 YFSETQ. This CDR3 has 17 amino acids. CDR3: CASSPTADGVASYEQYF.

CDR3: CASSLNLGTNYEQYF. The chain combines TRBV7-9 with TRBJ2-7; TCRdb's D gene call, TRBD2, goes unchecked for lack of DNA. Germline V gene sequence: CDR1 SEHNR, CDR2 FQNEAQ (reference sequence). This CDR3 has 15 residues.

The J gene is TRBJ2-1, the V gene TRBV29-1. CDR3 length equals 14 residues. CDR1 and CDR2 from the germline V gene are SQVTM and ANQGSEA. The CDR3 protein is CSVEPESSYNEQFF.

The rearrangement uses TRBV15 and TRBJ2-1; TCRdb indicates TRBD2, and absent DNA this call remains unverified. The germline gives CDR1 LNHNV, CDR2 YYDKDF (reference sequence). The CDR3 runs to 16 residues. The CDR3 loop is CATSGLIAGSYNEQFF.

This chain connects TRBV20-1 to TRBJ1-2; TCRdb returns TRBD1, unconfirmable since there is no DNA. Per the germline V gene, CDR1 is DFQATT and CDR2 is SNEGSKA (reference sequence). This CDR3 is built from 13 residues. The CDR3 sequence is CSAPRQGNYGYTF.

V is TRBV29-1 and J is TRBJ2-2; TCRdb returns TRBD1, unconfirmable since there is no DNA. The CDR3 is 14 residues long. Germline CDR1 is SQVTM and CDR2 is ANQGSEA. CDR3 residues: CSVESGDNTGELFF.

The J gene is TRBJ2-7, the V gene TRBV28; the D call from TCRdb, TRBD1, cannot be confirmed without DNA. Germline lookup yields CDR1 MDHEN and CDR2 SYDVKM. The CDR3 is 14 residues long. The CDR3 protein is CASTGMGPDYEQYF.

This sequence joins TRBV11-2 and TRBJ2-3; checking the TCRdb D call of TRBD1 is not possible without DNA. Looked up from germline, CDR1 is SGHAT and CDR2 is FQNNGV. The CDR3 is 15 residues long. The CDR3 loop reads CASSPSGGSTDTQYF.

The chain joins TRBV7-9 to TRBJ1-1; TCRdb proposes TRBD1, but this gene call is untestable without DNA. The germline CDR1 and CDR2 sequences are SEHNR and FQNEAQ (reference sequence). The CDR3 is made up of 16 amino acids. CDR3 residues: CASSFGWQGQNTEAFF.

The chain uses TRBV28 and TRBJ1-2; TCRdb reports TRBD1, a call that lacks DNA to check it against. The CDR3 runs to 14 residues. The germline V gene encodes CDR1 MDHEN and CDR2 SYDVKM. The CDR3 reads CASSRPGPLGGYTF.

The gene calls are TRBV7-9 and TRBJ2-7. The germline gives CDR1 SEHNR, CDR2 FQNEAQ (reference sequence). This CDR3 is 12 amino acids long. The CDR3 protein is CASSSSRHEQYF.

The genes are TRBV20-1 and TRBJ1-3. The CDR3 has 13 amino acids. CDR1 is DFQATT, CDR2 SNEGSKA, per germline (reference sequence). The CDR3 region is CSAHGVNGNTIYF.

This chain connects TRBV3-1 to TRBJ2-7; the D call of TRBD1 rests on TCRdb alone, since no DNA is present to check it. Germline assignment: CDR1 LGHDT and CDR2 YNNKEL (reference sequence). The CDR3 spans 15 residues. CDR3 in amino acids: CASSQDLDRTYEQYF.

The rearrangement uses TRBV27 and TRBJ2-2; TCRdb names TRBD1, which stays unverified in the absence of DNA. This CDR3 has 14 amino acids. In germline, CDR1 is MNHEY, CDR2 SMNVEV (reference sequence). The CDR3 sequence is CASSVQGGTGELFF.